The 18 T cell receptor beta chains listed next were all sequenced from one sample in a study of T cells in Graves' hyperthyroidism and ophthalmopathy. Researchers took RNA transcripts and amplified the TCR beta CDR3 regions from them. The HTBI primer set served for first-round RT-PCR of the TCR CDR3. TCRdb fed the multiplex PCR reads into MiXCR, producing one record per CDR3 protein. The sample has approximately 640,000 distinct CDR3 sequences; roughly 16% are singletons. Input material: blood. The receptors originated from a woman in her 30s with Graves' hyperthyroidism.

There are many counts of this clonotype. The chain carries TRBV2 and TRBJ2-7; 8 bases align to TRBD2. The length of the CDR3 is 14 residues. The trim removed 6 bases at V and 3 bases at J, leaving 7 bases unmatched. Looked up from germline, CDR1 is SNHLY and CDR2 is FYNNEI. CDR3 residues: CASRLDAGGYEQYF. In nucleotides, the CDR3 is TGTGCCAGCAGATTGGACGCGGGAGGCTACGAGCAGTACTTC.

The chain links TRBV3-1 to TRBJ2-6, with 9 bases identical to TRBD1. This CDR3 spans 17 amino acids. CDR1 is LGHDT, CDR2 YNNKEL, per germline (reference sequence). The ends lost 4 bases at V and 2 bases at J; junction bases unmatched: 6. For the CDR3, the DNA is TGTGCCAGCAGCCGAGGACAGGGGCAAACTGGGGCCAACGTCCTGACTTTC. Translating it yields CASSRGQGQTGANVLTF.

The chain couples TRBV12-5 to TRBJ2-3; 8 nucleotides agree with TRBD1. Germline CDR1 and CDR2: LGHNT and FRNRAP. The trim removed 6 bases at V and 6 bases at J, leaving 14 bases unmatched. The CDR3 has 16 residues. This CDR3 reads CASGAGTGSLTDTQYF. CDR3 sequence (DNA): TGTGCTAGTGGAGCCGGGACAGGTTCACTGACTGATACGCAGTATTTT.

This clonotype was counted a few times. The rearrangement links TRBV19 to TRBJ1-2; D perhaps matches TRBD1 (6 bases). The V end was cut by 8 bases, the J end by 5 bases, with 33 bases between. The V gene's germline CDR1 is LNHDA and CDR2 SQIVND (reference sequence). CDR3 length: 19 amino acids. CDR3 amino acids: CASATGLVRGLSTSYGYTF. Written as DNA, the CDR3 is TGTGCCAGTGCCACCGGCCTGGTCAGGGGACTATCGACCTCGTATGGCTACACCTTC.

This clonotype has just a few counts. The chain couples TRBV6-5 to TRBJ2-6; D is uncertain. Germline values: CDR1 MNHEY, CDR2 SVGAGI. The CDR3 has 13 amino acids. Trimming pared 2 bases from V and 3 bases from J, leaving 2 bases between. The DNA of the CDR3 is TGTGCCAGCAGTTACGATGGGGCCAACGTCCTGACTTTC. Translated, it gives CASSYDGANVLTF.

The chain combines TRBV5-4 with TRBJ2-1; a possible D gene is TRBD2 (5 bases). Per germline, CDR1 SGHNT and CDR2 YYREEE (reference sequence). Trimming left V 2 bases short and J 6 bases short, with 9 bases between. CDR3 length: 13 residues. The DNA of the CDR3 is TGTGCCAGCAGCTTAGAGACTACCAATGAGCAGTTCTTC. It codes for CASSLETTNEQFF.

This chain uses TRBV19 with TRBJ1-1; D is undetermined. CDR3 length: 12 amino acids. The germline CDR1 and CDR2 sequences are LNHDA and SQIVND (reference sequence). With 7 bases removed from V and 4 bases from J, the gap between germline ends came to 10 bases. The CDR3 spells CASNIEVTEAFF. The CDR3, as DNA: TGTGCCAGTAATATTGAGGTCACTGAAGCTTTCTTT.

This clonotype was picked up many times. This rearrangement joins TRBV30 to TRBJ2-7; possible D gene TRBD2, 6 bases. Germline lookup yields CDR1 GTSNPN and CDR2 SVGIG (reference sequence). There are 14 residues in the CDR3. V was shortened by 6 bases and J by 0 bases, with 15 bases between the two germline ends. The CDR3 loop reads CACRGTKSSYEQYF. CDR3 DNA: TGTGCCTGTCGGGGGACGAAGAGCTCCTACGAGCAGTACTTC.

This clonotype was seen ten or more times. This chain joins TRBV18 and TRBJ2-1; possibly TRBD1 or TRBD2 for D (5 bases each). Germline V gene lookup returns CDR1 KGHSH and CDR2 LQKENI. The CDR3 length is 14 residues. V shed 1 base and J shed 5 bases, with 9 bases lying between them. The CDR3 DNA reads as TGTGCCAGCTCACCACTAGGGACCAACAATGAGCAGTTCTTC. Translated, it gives CASSPLGTNNEQFF. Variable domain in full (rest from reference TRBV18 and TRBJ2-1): NAGVMQNPRHLVRRRGQEARLRCSPMKGHSHVYWYRQLPEEGLKFMVYLQKENIIDESGMPKERFSAEFPKEGPSILRIQQVVRGDSAAYFCASSPLGTNNEQFFGPGTRLTVL.

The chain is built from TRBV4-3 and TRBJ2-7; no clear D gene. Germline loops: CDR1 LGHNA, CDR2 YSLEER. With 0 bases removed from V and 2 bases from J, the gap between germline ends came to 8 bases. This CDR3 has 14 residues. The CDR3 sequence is CASSQDSVTYEQYF. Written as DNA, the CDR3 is TGCGCCAGCAGCCAAGATTCAGTCACCTACGAGCAGTACTTC.

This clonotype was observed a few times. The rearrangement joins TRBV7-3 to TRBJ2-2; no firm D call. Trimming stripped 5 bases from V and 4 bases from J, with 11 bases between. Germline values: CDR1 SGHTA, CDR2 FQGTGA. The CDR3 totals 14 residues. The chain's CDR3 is CASSQSVGTGELFF. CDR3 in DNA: TGTGCCAGCAGCCAAAGTGTGGGCACCGGGGAGCTGTTTTTT.

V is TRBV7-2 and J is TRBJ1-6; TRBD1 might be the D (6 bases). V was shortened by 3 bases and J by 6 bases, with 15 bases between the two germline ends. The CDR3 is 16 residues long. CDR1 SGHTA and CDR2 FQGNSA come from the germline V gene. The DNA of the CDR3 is TGTGCCAGCAGCTTGGGGGCGGAGGGTCTTAATTCACCCCTCCACTTT. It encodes CASSLGAEGLNSPLHF.

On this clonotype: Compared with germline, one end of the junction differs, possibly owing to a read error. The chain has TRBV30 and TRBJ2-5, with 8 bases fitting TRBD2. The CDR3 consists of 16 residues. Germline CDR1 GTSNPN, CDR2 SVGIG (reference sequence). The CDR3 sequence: CAWSLGIAGLQEAQYF. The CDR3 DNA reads TGTGCCTGGAGTCTTGGAATAGCGGGGCTACAAGAGGCCCAGTACTTC.

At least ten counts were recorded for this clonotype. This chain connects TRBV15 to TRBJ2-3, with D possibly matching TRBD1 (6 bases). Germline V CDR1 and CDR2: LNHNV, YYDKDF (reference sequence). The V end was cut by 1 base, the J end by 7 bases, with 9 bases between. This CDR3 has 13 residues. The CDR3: CATSRARGNTQYF. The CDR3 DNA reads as TGTGCCACCAGCAGAGCCAGGGGTAATACGCAGTATTTT.

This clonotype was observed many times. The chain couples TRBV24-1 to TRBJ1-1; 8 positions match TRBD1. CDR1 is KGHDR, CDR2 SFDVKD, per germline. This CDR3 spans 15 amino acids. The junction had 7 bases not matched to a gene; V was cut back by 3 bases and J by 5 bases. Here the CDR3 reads CATSDISTGGTEAFF. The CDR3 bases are TGTGCCACCAGTGATATATCCACAGGGGGAACTGAAGCTTTCTTT.

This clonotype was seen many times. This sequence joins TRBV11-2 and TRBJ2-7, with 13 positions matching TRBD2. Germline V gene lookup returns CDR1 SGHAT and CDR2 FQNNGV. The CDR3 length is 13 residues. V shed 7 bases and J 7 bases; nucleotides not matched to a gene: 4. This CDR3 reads CASKLAGGGEQYF. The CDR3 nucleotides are TGTGCCAGCAAACTAGCGGGAGGGGGAGAGCAGTACTTC.

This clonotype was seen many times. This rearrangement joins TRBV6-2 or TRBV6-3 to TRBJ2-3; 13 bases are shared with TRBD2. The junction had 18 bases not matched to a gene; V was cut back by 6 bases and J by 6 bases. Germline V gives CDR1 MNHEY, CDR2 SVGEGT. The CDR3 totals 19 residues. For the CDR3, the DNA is TGTGCCAGCAGCCGAACTAGCGGGAGGGCCCTCGGAGCACTGGATACGCAGTATTTT. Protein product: CASSRTSGRALGALDTQYF.

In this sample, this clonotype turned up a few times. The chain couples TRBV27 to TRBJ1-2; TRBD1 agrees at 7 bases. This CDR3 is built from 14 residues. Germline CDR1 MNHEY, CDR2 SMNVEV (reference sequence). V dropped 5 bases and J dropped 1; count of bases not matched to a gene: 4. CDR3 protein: CASSPDRHNYGYTF. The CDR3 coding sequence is TGTGCCAGCAGTCCGGACAGGCATAACTATGGCTACACCTTC.